This T cell receptor (beta chain) appears in the sequencing data of a study of blood T cells in healthy people across ages. Study results and caveats: The study could not conclusively compare naive and antigen-experienced cells, given its unsorted PBMCs. Versus aged donors, long-lived donors had higher diversity and more naive CD4+ cells.

Trimming stripped 8 bases from V and 6 bases from J, with 28 bases between. The CDR3 extends over 17 amino acids. Per germline, CDR1 SNHLY and CDR2 FYNNEI. A second PCR, run for about 7 to 12 cycles, used a sample-barcoded 5' primer plus a J-beta primer mix. MiXCR was run by TCRdb on the 5' RACE reads, yielding one entry per CDR3 protein. Found here are about 780,000 distinct CDR3 sequences, roughly 25% of them singletons; the top ten hold less than 3.5%. A word on this clonotype: The antigen remains unidentified.

These data were also reused for a study on T cells of mothers and their children.

The receptor was isolated from a boy aged 10-17 years in good health. The sample comprised blood. The chain uses TRBV2 and TRBJ1-2; possibly TRBD1 for D (6 bases). The CDR3 reads CASRQRTGVGGLHGYTF. CDR3 DNA: TGTGCCAGCCGTCAGAGAACAGGCGTCGGGGGCTTGCATGGCTACACCTTC.